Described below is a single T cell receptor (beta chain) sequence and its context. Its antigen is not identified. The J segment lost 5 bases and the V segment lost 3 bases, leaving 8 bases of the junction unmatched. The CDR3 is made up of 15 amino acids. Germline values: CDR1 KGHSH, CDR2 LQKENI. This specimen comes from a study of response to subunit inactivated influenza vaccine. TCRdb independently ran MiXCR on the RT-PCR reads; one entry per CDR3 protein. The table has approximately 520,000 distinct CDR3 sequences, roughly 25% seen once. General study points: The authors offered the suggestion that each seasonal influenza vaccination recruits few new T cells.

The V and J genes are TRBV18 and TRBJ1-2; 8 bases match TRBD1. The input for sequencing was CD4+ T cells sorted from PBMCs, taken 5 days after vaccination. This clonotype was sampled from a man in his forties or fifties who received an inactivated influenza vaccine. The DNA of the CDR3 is TGTGCCAGCTCACCGATACAGGGGGAAATTTATGGCTACACCTTC. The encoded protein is CASSPIQGEIYGYTF.